This T cell receptor beta chain appears in the sequencing data of a study of blood T cell repertoires in COVID-19 (TCRdb year 2020). Regarding the research as a whole: Collaborator samples came from the United States, Italy and Spain and covered acute and convalescent phases of COVID-19. The material from the prospective study consisted of cDNA or gDNA derived from T cells, B-cell-depleted T cells, or PBMCs. The dataset comprised deeply sampled blood TCRbeta repertoires from subjects exposed to, actively infected with, or recovered from COVID-19. The repertoires were released in a freely available public database intended as a resource for research on the immune response to SARS-CoV-2. The samples were drawn from the first 160 participants of the ongoing ImmuneRACE study and from about 1,200 subjects provided by 6 global collaborators. Nearly every sample came with metadata listing a de-identified subject ID, COVID-19 status, age in years and sex. Where available, HLA class I and class II types were taken from metadata supplied by the sample provider and were not determined by assay-based typing.

In the case of this clone: Its antigen target is currently unknown. It has no much larger one-base neighbor in the sample; base qualities were not kept.

General conclusions and limits of the study: How much clinical and demographic metadata was included differed by source and by participant, and the metadata was provided uncurated.

CDR1 and CDR2, looked up from the germline V gene (reference sequence), are LNHNV and YYDKDF. Taken from cysteine to phenylalanine, the CDR3 has 12 residues. The sequence is cut down to CDR3 DNA, 36 bases in frame from base 1. The junction carries 12 bases between V and J, which are trimmed by 5 bases and 7 bases respectively. The collaborating institutions used their own protocols to collect whole blood in K2EDTA tubes. For TCRbeta analysis, collaborators shipped samples as frozen whole blood, isolated PBMCs, or DNA extracted from either of those sample types. The immunoSEQ Assay, a bias-controlled multiplex PCR, was used to amplify TCRbeta CDR3 regions from genomic DNA. In the authors' own workflow: The number of nucleated cells in each sample was estimated by amplification of reference gene primers within the assay. To quantify the absolute abundance of each unique TCRbeta CDR3 rearrangement, sequence reads were collapsed and filtered. For each sample, productive Simpson clonality was calculated as the square root of Simpson's diversity index over productive rearrangements. In its TCRdb copy, this immuneACCESS table keeps in-frame sequences only and misses some clones. Where compared with another copy, unresolved V genes explain less than half of these, and the others have no known cause. The V and J calls and the clone size are those of that table, but D and trimming were determined from the DNA. Present in this sample are 30,000 to 40,000 clones, 70% to 90% of which were seen just once. 2% to 2.5% of the sample is held by the ten biggest clonotypes.

The V and J genes are TRBV15 and TRBJ2-7; the D segment could be TRBD2, given 6 matching bases. This receptor was obtained from a human donor in a cohort sampled during active COVID-19. The source material was peripheral blood. Here the CDR3 is given as CATSSRGWEQYF. The sequence in DNA is TGTGCCACCAGCTCGCGGGGTTGGGAGCAGTACTTC.